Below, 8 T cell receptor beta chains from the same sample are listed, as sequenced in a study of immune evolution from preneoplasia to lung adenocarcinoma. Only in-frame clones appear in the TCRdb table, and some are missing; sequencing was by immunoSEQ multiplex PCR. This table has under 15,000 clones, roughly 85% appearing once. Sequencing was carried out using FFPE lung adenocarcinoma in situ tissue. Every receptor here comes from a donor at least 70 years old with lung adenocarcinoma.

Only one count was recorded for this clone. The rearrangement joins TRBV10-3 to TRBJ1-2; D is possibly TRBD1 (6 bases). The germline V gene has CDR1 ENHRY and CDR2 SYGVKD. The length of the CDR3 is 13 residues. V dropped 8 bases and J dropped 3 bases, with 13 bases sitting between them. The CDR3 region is CAIGTGNYYGYTF. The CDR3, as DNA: TGTGCCATCGGAACAGGGAATTACTATGGCTACACCTTC.

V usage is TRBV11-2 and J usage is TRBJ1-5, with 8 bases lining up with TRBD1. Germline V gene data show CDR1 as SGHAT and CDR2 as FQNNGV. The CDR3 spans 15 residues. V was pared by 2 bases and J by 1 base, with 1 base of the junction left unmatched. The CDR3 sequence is CASSLRQGSNQPQHF. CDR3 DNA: TGTGCCAGCAGCTTAAGACAGGGGAGCAATCAGCCCCAGCATTTT.

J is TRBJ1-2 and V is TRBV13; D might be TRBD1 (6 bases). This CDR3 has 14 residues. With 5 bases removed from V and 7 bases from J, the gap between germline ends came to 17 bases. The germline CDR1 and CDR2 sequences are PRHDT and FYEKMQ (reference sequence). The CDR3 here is CASSRRAGDGGYTF. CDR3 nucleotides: TGTGCCAGCAGCCGCCGCGCAGGGGACGGTGGCTACACCTTC.

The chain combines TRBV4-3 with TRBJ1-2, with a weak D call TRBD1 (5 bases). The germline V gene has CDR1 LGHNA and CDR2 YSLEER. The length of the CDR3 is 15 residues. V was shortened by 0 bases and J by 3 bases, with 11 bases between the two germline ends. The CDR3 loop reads CASSQDQWGYYGYTF. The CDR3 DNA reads TGCGCCAGCAGCCAAGATCAATGGGGGTACTATGGCTACACCTTC.

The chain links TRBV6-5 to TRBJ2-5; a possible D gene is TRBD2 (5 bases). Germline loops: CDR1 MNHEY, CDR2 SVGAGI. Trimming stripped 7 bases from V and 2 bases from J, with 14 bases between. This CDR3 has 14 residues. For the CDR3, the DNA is TGTGCCAGCAATCCCTCGGGGTTACAAGAGACCCAGTACTTC. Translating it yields CASNPSGLQETQYF.

This CDR3 reads CASTDRGGEETQYF. CDR3 nucleotide sequence: TGTGCCAGCACCGACAGGGGCGGAGAAGAGACCCAGTACTTC. This chain links TRBV7-9 with TRBJ2-5; 8 nucleotides line up with TRBD1. From germline, CDR1 is SEHNR and CDR2 FQNEAQ (reference sequence). This CDR3 spans 14 amino acids. V trimming: 7 bases; J trimming: 3 bases; junction bases outside the gene matches: 7.

The CDR3 sequence: CASSFRTSGYEQYF. The CDR3 DNA reads as TGTGCCAGCAGCTTTAGGACTAGCGGCTACGAGCAGTACTTC. The chain carries TRBV6-5 and TRBJ2-7, with 10 positions matching TRBD2. The germline CDR1 and CDR2 sequences are MNHEY and SVGAGI. This CDR3 comprises 14 residues. V lost 6 bases and J lost 3; bases outside the gene matches: 5.

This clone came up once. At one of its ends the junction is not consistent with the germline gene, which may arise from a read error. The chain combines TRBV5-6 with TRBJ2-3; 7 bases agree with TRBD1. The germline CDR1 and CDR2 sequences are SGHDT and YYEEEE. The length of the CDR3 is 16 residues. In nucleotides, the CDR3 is TGTGCCAGCAGCAAAAGGACAGGTACGGGCACAGATACACAGTATTTT. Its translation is CASSKRTGTGTDTQYF.